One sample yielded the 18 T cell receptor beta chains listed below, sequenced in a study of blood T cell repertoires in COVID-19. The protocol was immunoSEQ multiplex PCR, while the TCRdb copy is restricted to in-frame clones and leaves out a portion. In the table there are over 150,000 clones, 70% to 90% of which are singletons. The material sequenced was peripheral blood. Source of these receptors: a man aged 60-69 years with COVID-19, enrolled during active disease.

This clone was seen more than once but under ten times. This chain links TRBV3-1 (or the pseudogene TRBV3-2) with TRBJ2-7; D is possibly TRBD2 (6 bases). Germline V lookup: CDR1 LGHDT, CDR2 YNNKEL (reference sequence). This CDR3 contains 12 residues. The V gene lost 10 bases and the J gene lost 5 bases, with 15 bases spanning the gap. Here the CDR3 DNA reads TGTGCCACGGTCGGGGGTGGCAACGAGCAGTACTTC. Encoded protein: CATVGGGNEQYF.

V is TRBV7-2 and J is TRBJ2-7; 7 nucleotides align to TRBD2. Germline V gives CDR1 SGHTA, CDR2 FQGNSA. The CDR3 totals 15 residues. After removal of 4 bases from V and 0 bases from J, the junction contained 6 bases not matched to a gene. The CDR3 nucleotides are TGTGCCAGCAGCTCTATCGCGGGAGTCTCCTACGAGCAGTACTTC. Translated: CASSSIAGVSYEQYF.

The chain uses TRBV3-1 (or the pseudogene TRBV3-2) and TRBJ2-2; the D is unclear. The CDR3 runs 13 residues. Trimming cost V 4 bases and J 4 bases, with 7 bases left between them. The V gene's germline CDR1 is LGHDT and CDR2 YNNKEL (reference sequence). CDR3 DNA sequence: TGTGCCAGCAGCCCCCCGGGCACCGGGGAGCTGTTTTTT. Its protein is CASSPPGTGELFF.

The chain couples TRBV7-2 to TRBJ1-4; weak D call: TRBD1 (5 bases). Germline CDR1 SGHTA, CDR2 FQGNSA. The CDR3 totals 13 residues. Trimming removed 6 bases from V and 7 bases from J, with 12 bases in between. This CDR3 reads CASSRGGSEKLFF. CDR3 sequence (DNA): TGTGCCAGCAGTCGGGGGGGGAGTGAAAAACTGTTTTTT.

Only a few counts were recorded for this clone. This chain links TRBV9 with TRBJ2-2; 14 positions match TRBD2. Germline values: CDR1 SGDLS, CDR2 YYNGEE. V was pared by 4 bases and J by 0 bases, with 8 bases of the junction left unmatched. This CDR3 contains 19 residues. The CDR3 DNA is TGTGCCAGCAGCTTAAGACTAGCGGGAGGGCCCGCGAACACCGGGGAGCTGTTTTTT. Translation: CASSLRLAGGPANTGELFF.

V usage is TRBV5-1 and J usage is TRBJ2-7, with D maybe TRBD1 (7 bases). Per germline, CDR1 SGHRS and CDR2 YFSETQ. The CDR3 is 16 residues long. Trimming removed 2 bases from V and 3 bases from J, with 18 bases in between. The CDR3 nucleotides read TGCGCCAGCAGCTTAGAGCAGGGGGGCACTGGCTACGAGCAGTACTTC. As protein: CASSLEQGGTGYEQYF.

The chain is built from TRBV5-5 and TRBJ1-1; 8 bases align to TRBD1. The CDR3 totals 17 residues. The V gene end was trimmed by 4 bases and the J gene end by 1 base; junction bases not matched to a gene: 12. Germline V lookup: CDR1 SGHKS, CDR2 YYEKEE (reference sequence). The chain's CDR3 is CASSATLGDRRNTEAFF. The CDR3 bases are TGTGCCAGCAGCGCGACCTTGGGGGACAGGCGGAACACTGAAGCTTTCTTT.

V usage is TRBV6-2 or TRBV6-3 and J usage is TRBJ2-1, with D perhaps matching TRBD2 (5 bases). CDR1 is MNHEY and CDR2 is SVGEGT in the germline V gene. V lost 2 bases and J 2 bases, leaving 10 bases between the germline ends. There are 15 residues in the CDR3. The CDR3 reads CASSYKAGPYNEQFF. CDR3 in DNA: TGTGCCAGCAGTTACAAGGCGGGTCCCTACAATGAGCAGTTCTTC.

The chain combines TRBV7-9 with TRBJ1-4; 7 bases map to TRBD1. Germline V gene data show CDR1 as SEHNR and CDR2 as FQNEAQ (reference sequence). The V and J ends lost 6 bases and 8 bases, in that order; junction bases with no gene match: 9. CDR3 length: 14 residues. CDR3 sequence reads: CASSQDRREEKLFF. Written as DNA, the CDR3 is TGTGCCAGCAGTCAGGACAGGCGGGAAGAAAAACTGTTTTTT.

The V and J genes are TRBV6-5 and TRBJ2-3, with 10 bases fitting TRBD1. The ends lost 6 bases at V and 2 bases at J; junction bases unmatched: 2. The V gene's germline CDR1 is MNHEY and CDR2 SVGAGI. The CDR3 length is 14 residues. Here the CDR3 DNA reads TGTGCCAGCAGGGGACAGGGGAACACAGATACGCAGTATTTT. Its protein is CASRGQGNTDTQYF.

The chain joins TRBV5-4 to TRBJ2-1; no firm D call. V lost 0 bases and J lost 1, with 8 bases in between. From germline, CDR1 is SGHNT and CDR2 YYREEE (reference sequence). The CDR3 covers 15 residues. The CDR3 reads CASSLVPGSYNEQFF. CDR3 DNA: TGTGCCAGCAGCTTGGTACCGGGTTCCTACAATGAGCAGTTCTTC.

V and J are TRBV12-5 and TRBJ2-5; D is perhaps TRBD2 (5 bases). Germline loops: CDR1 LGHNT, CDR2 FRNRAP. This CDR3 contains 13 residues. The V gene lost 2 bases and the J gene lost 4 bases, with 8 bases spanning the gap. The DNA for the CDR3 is TGTGCTAGTGGTTTGACGGGGAGAGAGACCCAGTACTTC. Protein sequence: CASGLTGRETQYF.

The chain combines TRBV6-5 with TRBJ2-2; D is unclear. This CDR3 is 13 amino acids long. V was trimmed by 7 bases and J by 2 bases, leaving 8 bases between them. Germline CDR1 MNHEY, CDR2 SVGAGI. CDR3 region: CASIADNTGELFF. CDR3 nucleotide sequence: TGTGCCAGCATTGCAGATAACACCGGGGAGCTGTTTTTT.

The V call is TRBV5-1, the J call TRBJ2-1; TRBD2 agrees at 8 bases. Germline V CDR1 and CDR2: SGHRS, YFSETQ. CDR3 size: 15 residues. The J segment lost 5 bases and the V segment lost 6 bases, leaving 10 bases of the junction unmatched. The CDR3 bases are TGCGCCAGCACCACCAACGGGGGGGTTCACAATGAGCAGTTCTTC. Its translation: CASTTNGGVHNEQFF. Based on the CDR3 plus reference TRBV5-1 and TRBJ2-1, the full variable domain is KAGVTQTPRYLIKTRGQQVTLSCSPISGHRSVSWYQQTPGQGLQFLFEYFSETQRNKGNFPGRFSGRQFSNSRSEMNVSTLELGDSALYLCASTTNGGVHNEQFFGPGTRLTVL.

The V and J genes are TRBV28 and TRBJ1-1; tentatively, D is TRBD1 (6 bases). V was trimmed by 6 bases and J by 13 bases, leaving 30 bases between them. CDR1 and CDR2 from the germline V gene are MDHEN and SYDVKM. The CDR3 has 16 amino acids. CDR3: CASSSTGSENYATGFF. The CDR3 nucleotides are TGTGCCAGCAGCTCTACAGGGAGCGAGAACTATGCGACTGGTTTCTTT.

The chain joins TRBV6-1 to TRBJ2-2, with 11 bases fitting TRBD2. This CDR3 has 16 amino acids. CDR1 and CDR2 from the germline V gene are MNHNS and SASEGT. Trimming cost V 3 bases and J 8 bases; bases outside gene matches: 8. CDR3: CASSDITSGRFGELFF. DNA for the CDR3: TGTGCCAGCAGTGATATAACTAGCGGGAGATTTGGGGAGCTGTTTTTT.

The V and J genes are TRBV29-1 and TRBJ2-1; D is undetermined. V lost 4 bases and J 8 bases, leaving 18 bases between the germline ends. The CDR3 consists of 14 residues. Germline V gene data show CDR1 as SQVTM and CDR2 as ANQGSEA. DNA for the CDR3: TGCAGCGTTGTGAGACTTTTATCCGACTATGAGCAGTTCTTC. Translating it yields CSVVRLLSDYEQFF.

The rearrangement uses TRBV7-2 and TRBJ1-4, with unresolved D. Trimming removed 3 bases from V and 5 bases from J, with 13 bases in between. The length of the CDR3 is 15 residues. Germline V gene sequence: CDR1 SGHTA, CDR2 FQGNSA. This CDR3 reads CASSFDGSVNEKLFF. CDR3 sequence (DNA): TGTGCCAGCAGCTTCGACGGGAGTGTAAATGAAAAACTGTTTTTT.